Here is one TCR beta chain with its context. Its antigen is undetermined. Sequenced by immunoSEQ multiplex PCR; TCRdb stores in-frame clones only, minus some. The repertoire holds 200,000 to 300,000 clones, roughly 86% seen once, with 1% to 1.5% in the top ten. The data derive from a study of cytomegalovirus exposure and HLA in healthy donors. The CDR3 is 16 residues long. V dropped 5 bases and J dropped 4 bases, with 20 bases sitting between them. The germline CDR1 and CDR2 sequences are SEHNR and FQNEAQ (reference sequence). Overall study results and limits: According to a subsequent analysis, TCR clusters from the first cohort were inclined to appear together in the roughly 110 validation repertoires.

This clonotype was obtained from a woman aged 25 to 45 in good health and CMV-seropositive. Input material: PBMCs. This chain connects TRBV7-9 to TRBJ1-2; a possible D gene is TRBD1 (6 bases). DNA for the CDR3: TGTGCCAGCAGCGCAACCTTCAGGGGTGGAGGCTATGGCTACACCTTC. Its protein is CASSATFRGGGYGYTF.